One sample yielded the 13 T cell receptor beta chains listed below, sequenced in a study of PD-L1 blockade in urothelial cancer. Clones were sequenced by immunoSEQ multiplex PCR, and TCRdb holds only the in-frame ones, with some missing. In the table there are about 100,000 clones, approximately 85% of which are singletons. The source was PBMCs, collected around atezolizumab (anti-PD-L1) treatment. These receptors originate from a man aged 45-65 years with urothelial cancer.

The chain couples TRBV2 to TRBJ1-2, with a tentative D call TRBD1 (5 bases). CDR3 length: 15 residues. CDR1 SNHLY and CDR2 FYNNEI come from the germline V gene. V was pared by 3 bases and J by 0 bases, with 11 bases between. The CDR3: CASSEGLTANYGYTF. In DNA form, the CDR3 reads TGTGCCAGCAGTGAGGGCCTGACAGCTAACTATGGCTACACCTTC.

The chain has TRBV9 and TRBJ2-5; the match to TRBD1 covers 7 bases. This CDR3 has 16 residues. The V gene's germline CDR1 is SGDLS and CDR2 YYNGEE. V was clipped by 4 bases and J by 5 bases; unmatched bases: 14. The CDR3 spells CASSRRDSLSIETQYF. CDR3 in DNA: TGTGCCAGCAGCCGACGGGACAGTTTAAGTATTGAGACCCAGTACTTC.

This sequence joins TRBV7-2 and TRBJ2-4, with D maybe TRBD1 (7 bases). Trimming left V 4 bases short and J 6 bases short, with 13 bases between. CDR3 length equals 14 residues. Germline V gene data show CDR1 as SGHTA and CDR2 as FQGNSA. This chain's CDR3 is CASSSGGIGNIQYF. The CDR3 coding sequence is TGTGCCAGCAGCTCAGGGGGGATCGGAAACATTCAGTACTTC.

In this sample, this clone turned up once. Other DNA sequences in this specimen translate into the identical CDR3. This chain joins TRBV9 and TRBJ1-1; 7 nucleotides match TRBD1. V gave up 4 bases and J gave up 2 bases; unmatched junction bases: 5. This CDR3 is 14 amino acids long. CDR1 SGDLS and CDR2 YYNGEE come from the germline V gene. The CDR3, as DNA: TGTGCCAGCAGCCCGCGACAGGGAAACACTGAAGCTTTCTTT. Encoded protein: CASSPRQGNTEAFF. Based on the CDR3 plus reference TRBV9 and TRBJ1-1, the full variable domain is DSGVTQTPKHLITATGQRVTLRCSPRSGDLSVYWYQQSLDQGLQFLIQYYNGEERAKGNILERFSAQQFPDLHSELNLSSLELGDSALYFCASSPRQGNTEAFFGQGTRLTVV.

The chain has TRBV19 and TRBJ2-2; 9 positions match TRBD1. The germline V gene has CDR1 LNHDA and CDR2 SQIVND (reference sequence). The trim removed 10 bases at V and 5 bases at J, leaving 8 bases unmatched. This CDR3 has 14 residues. CDR3 loop: CATPGQGGTGELFF. The CDR3 nucleotides read TGTGCCACTCCGGGACAGGGAGGAACCGGGGAGCTGTTTTTT.

This clone was seen many times. The chain links TRBV6-1 to TRBJ2-7, with D possibly being TRBD1 (5 bases). V was clipped by 8 bases and J by 2 bases, with 19 bases between them. CDR3 length equals 15 residues. Germline V gene data show CDR1 as MNHNS and CDR2 as SASEGT. This CDR3 is CASGKGWQGTYEQYF. The CDR3, as DNA: TGTGCCAGCGGGAAGGGTTGGCAGGGCACCTACGAGCAGTACTTC.

The J gene is TRBJ2-1, the V gene TRBV19; no definite D call. The germline V and J ends were trimmed by 9 bases and 5 bases, with 17 bases remaining between them. The CDR3 runs 14 residues. Germline assignment: CDR1 LNHDA and CDR2 SQIVND (reference sequence). The CDR3, as DNA: TGTGCCAGCCGGGTGGAGAGGCGAGACAATGAGCAGTTCTTC. It codes for CASRVERRDNEQFF.

The chain employs TRBV2 and TRBJ2-1, with TRBD2 matching over 10 bases. The CDR3 sequence is 14 residues long. Per the germline V gene, CDR1 is SNHLY and CDR2 is FYNNEI. J lost 9 bases, V lost 7 bases, and 9 bases had no gene match. The CDR3 DNA sequence: TGTGCCAGCATGGGGAGCGGGAGGGCCGCTGAGCAGTTCTTC. Its protein product is CASMGSGRAAEQFF.

The rearrangement joins TRBV5-5 to TRBJ2-2; TRBD2 matches 8 bases. The CDR3 consists of 15 residues. V gave up 2 bases and J gave up 2 bases; unmatched junction bases: 2. CDR1 and CDR2 (germline): SGHKS, YYEKEE (reference sequence). The CDR3 here is CASSFTSGNTGELFF. CDR3 nucleotides: TGTGCCAGCAGCTTTACTAGCGGAAACACCGGGGAGCTGTTTTTT. Drawing the rest from reference TRBV5-5 and TRBJ2-2, the complete variable domain is DAGVTQSPTHLIKTRGQQVTLRCSPISGHKSVSWYQQVLGQGPQFIFQYYEKEERGRGNFPDRFSARQFPNYSSELNVNALLLGDSALYLCASSFTSGNTGELFFGEGSRLTVL.

The chain recombines TRBV19 with TRBJ2-7, with 11 bases identical to TRBD1. The V gene's germline CDR1 is LNHDA and CDR2 SQIVND (reference sequence). The CDR3 sequence is 16 residues long. Unmatched junction bases numbered 5, after V lost 4 bases and J lost 0 bases. CDR3 sequence reads: CASSTLDRGPSYEQYF. Here the CDR3 DNA reads TGTGCCAGTAGTACTTTGGACAGGGGGCCCTCCTACGAGCAGTACTTC.

The rearrangement uses TRBV7-2 and TRBJ1-6; 7 bases line up with TRBD1. CDR1 is SGHTA, CDR2 FQGNSA, per germline. V lost 6 bases, J lost 10 bases, and 12 bases stayed unmatched. CDR3 length: 15 amino acids. DNA for the CDR3: TGTGCCAGCAGGTCGGGACAGAGGCTATTGTCACCCCTCCACTTT. Its translation is CASRSGQRLLSPLHF.

V gene TRBV7-2 combines with J gene TRBJ1-3; D is ambiguous. The CDR3 loop spans 15 amino acids. Trimming shortened V by 1 base and J by 0 bases, and 7 bases separated the two germline ends. The germline V gene encodes CDR1 SGHTA and CDR2 FQGNSA. Written as DNA, the CDR3 is TGTGCCAGCAGCTTAGGTGACATCTCTGGAAACACCATATATTTT. As protein: CASSLGDISGNTIYF.

The rearrangement uses TRBV11-2 and TRBJ2-1; the D is unclear. V was pared by 2 bases and J by 0 bases, with 17 bases between. The CDR3 has 18 residues. The germline CDR1 and CDR2 sequences are SGHAT and FQNNGV. Written as DNA, the CDR3 is TGTGCCAGCAGCTTAAGACCCCCTAGTCCGAGCTCCTACAATGAGCAGTTCTTC. Its translation: CASSLRPPSPSSYNEQFF.